The 15 T cell receptor beta chains listed next were all sequenced from one sample in a study of identifying expanded T cells in peripheral blood. The method was immunoSEQ multiplex PCR; TCRdb's version includes in-frame clones alone and lacks a portion of them. The table lists 60,000 to 70,000 clones, roughly four fifths of them singletons. Sequences were obtained from blood. These receptors were taken from a person aged 18 to 75 in good health.

The chain has TRBV30 and TRBJ1-4, with TRBD1 as a possible D gene (6 bases). CDR3 size: 15 residues. In germline, CDR1 is GTSNPN, CDR2 SVGIG (reference sequence). V lost 1 base and J lost 7, with 16 bases in between. The chain's CDR3 is CAWSDRESLREKLFF. The CDR3 nucleotides read TGTGCCTGGAGTGACAGGGAGTCTTTACGTGAAAAACTGTTTTTT.

The J gene is TRBJ1-6, the V gene TRBV5-1; possibly TRBD1 for D (6 bases). Deletions cut 0 bases from V and 6 bases from J, with 13 bases between. Germline assignment: CDR1 SGHRS and CDR2 YFSETQ. The CDR3 consists of 16 residues. CDR3 nucleotides: TGCGCCAGCAGCTTGGCCAAGGGGGGAGTTAATTCACCCCTCCACTTT. Translation gives CASSLAKGGVNSPLHF.

The chain combines TRBV19 with TRBJ1-5; D gene unclear. The germline V gene has CDR1 LNHDA and CDR2 SQIVND (reference sequence). Trimming took off 4 bases at V and 2 bases at J, with 15 bases between the two ends. CDR3 length: 16 amino acids. In nucleotides, the CDR3 is TGTGCCAGTAGTACCCGAGTGACTGTGGGCAATCAGCCCCAGCATTTT. It specifies CASSTRVTVGNQPQHF.

The chain links TRBV7-9 to TRBJ1-1, with a weak D call TRBD1 (5 bases). The CDR3 has 13 amino acids. V was clipped by 6 bases and J by 1 base, with 9 bases between them. The germline CDR1 and CDR2 sequences are SEHNR and FQNEAQ (reference sequence). CDR3 coding DNA: TGTGCCAGCAGACCTACAGGGAACACTGAAGCTTTCTTT. Its protein product is CASRPTGNTEAFF.

The gene calls are TRBV9 and TRBJ2-5, with D tentatively TRBD2 (6 bases). With 6 bases removed from V and 2 bases from J, the gap between germline ends came to 17 bases. The CDR3 is made up of 15 amino acids. Germline CDR1 reads SGDLS; CDR2 reads YYNGEE. CDR3 nucleotides: TGTGCCAGCACCGCCACCGGGAGCCTTCAAGAGACCCAGTACTTC. Translating it yields CASTATGSLQETQYF.

Only a few counts were recorded for this clone. This chain uses TRBV29-1 with TRBJ2-3; tentatively, D is TRBD1 (7 bases). V dropped 4 bases and J dropped 3 bases, with 14 bases sitting between them. The CDR3 is 14 amino acids. Germline CDR1 reads SQVTM; CDR2 reads ANQGSEA. Written as DNA, the CDR3 is TGCAGCGTTGTACACCAGGGGGGAACAGATACGCAGTATTTT. Translated: CSVVHQGGTDTQYF.

The chain uses TRBV21-1 and TRBJ2-7; the table's D call, TRBD2, was not checked against the DNA. TRBV21-1 is recorded as a pseudogene. The CDR3 totals 14 residues. CDR3 region: CASSKASSGYEQYV. The DNA for the CDR3 is TGTGCCAGCAGCAAAGCGAGCTCGGGGTACGAGCAGTACGTC.

The rearrangement links TRBV7-8 to TRBJ1-1; D call uncertain. The CDR3 extends over 15 amino acids. CDR1 and CDR2 from the germline V gene are SGHVS and FQNEAQ. Trimming took 2 bases from V and 2 from J, leaving 12 bases between them. CDR3 in DNA: TGTGCCAGCAGCTTAAGCCCGGCCACCAACACTGAAGCTTTCTTT. It specifies CASSLSPATNTEAFF.

The rearrangement uses TRBV7-9 and TRBJ2-1; TRBD2 matches at 8 bases. CDR3 length: 14 residues. The J segment lost 6 bases and the V segment lost 5 bases, leaving 6 bases of the junction unmatched. The V gene's germline CDR1 is SEHNR and CDR2 FQNEAQ (reference sequence). CDR3 in amino acids: CASSLRREGNEQFF. In nucleotides, the CDR3 is TGTGCCAGCAGCCTAAGACGGGAGGGCAATGAGCAGTTCTTC.

This clone appeared once. The chain recombines TRBV11-2 with TRBJ2-3, with TRBD2 as a possible D gene (6 bases). V was cut by 6 bases and J by 0 bases, with 16 bases left in between. The CDR3 has 16 amino acids. Germline CDR1 is SGHAT and CDR2 is FQNNGV. The CDR3 region is CASRQPGRGSTDTQYF. The CDR3 nucleotides read TGTGCCAGCAGACAACCTGGTCGGGGGAGCACAGATACGCAGTATTTT.

The rearrangement joins TRBV20-1 to TRBJ1-1, with TRBD1 as a possible D gene (5 bases). The germline gives CDR1 DFQATT, CDR2 SNEGSKA (reference sequence). The CDR3 runs to 11 residues. Trimming took 7 bases from V and 4 from J, leaving 10 bases between them. CDR3 in DNA: TGCAGTGGAGGGGCACCCACTGAAGCTTTCTTT. This codes for CSGGAPTEAFF.

This chain connects TRBV25-1 to TRBJ1-2; 7 bases match TRBD1. Germline V lookup: CDR1 MGHDK, CDR2 SYGVNS. The CDR3 has 15 residues. V was clipped by 4 bases and J by 4 bases; unmatched bases: 9. CDR3 sequence reads: CASSGVQGQVYGYTF. In DNA form, the CDR3 reads TGTGCCAGCAGTGGAGTACAGGGGCAGGTCTATGGCTACACCTTC.

This chain links TRBV2 with TRBJ1-2, with D possibly TRBD1 on 6 matching bases. Germline CDR1 reads SNHLY; CDR2 reads FYNNEI. V was pared by 1 base and J by 7 bases, with 13 bases between. The CDR3 spans 14 residues. In DNA, the CDR3 is TGTGCCAGCAGTGAAGGAGCAGGGGTGGGTGGCTACACCTTC. This sequence encodes CASSEGAGVGGYTF. Supplemented by reference TRBV2 and TRBJ1-2, the full variable domain reads EPEVTQTPSHQVTQMGQEVILRCVPISNHLYFYWYRQILGQKVEFLVSFYNNEISEKSEIFDDQFSVERPDGSNFTLKIRSTKLEDSAMYFCASSEGAGVGGYTFGSGTRLTVV.

This sequence joins TRBV11-2 and TRBJ2-1; D unclear. The CDR3 is made up of 13 amino acids. Looked up from germline, CDR1 is SGHAT and CDR2 is FQNNGV. V lost 1 base, J lost 4 bases, and 5 bases lay in between. The CDR3 loop reads CASSLVVYNEQFF. The CDR3 DNA is TGTGCCAGCAGCTTAGTGGTGTACAATGAGCAGTTCTTC.

This sequence joins TRBV6-5 and TRBJ2-2; D not resolved. V was cut by 4 bases and J by 3 bases, with 3 bases left in between. Germline assignment: CDR1 MNHEY and CDR2 SVGAGI. The CDR3 runs 12 residues. The CDR3 reads CASSSYTGELFF. The CDR3 DNA follows: TGTGCCAGCAGTTCCTACACCGGGGAGCTGTTTTTT.